This T cell receptor beta chain derives from a study of cytomegalovirus exposure and HLA in healthy donors. V lost 4 bases, J lost 6 bases, and 14 bases stayed unmatched. Germline CDR1 SGHDN, CDR2 FVKESK. The CDR3 spans 17 residues. A multiplex PCR was run with 60 Vbeta primers and 13 Jbeta primers. Produced via immunoSEQ multiplex PCR; TCRdb's table is partial and in-frame only. The sample includes about 190,000 clones, 65% to 85% of them seen just once. V usage is TRBV14 and J usage is TRBJ2-1, with 8 bases fitting TRBD1. The sequenced material came from PBMCs. The source is a young woman in good health and CMV-seronegative. CDR3 sequence reads: CASSPYAEAGGLNEQFF. CDR3 coding DNA: TGTGCCAGCAGCCCATATGCGGAGGCAGGGGGCCTCAATGAGCAGTTCTTC.